A single sample is the source of the 18 T cell receptor beta chains below, sequenced in a study of blood T cell repertoires in COVID-19. This table comes from immunoSEQ multiplex PCR, and its TCRdb copy is limited to in-frame clones, with some not included. The table includes about 390,000 clones, about 89% detected once. Sequenced material: peripheral blood. These receptors all stem from a woman aged 60-75 years with COVID-19, enrolled during active disease.

CDR3 nucleotides: TGTGCCAGCAGCCGCGAGCTGTACTCACCGCGGGACACAGATACGCAGTATTTT. This gives the protein CASSRELYSPRDTDTQYF. V and J are TRBV7-3 and TRBJ2-3; possible D gene TRBD2, 6 bases. V lost 5 bases, J lost 2 bases, and 23 bases lay in between. The V gene's germline CDR1 is SGHTA and CDR2 FQGTGA. The CDR3 contains 18 residues. Variable domain in full (rest from reference TRBV7-3 and TRBJ2-3): GAGVSQTPSNKVTEKGKYVELRCDPISGHTALYWYRQSLGQGPEFLIYFQGTGAADDSGLPNDRFFAVRPEGSVSTLKIQRTERGDSAVYLCASSRELYSPRDTDTQYFGPGTRLTVL.

The chain uses TRBV3-1 (or the pseudogene TRBV3-2) and TRBJ1-2; D is undetermined. The ends were cut back, 4 bases at V and 3 bases at J, with 15 bases in the middle. The CDR3 runs 15 residues. CDR1 is LGHDT and CDR2 is YNNKEL in the germline V gene (reference sequence). The CDR3 DNA reads as TGTGCCAGCAGCCGCAAACGTCCCGGGGACTATGGCTACACCTTC. Translated: CASSRKRPGDYGYTF.

This sequence joins TRBV30 and TRBJ2-7, with TRBD2 matching over 8 bases. Germline V CDR1 and CDR2: GTSNPN, SVGIG (reference sequence). The CDR3 has 14 residues. J lost 3 bases, V lost 4 bases, and 8 bases had no gene match. Written as DNA, the CDR3 is TGTGCCTGGATTAAGCGGGGGAGGGACTACGAGCAGTACTTC. It codes for CAWIKRGRDYEQYF.

The chain combines TRBV5-1 with TRBJ2-5; 7 nucleotides align to TRBD1. Per germline, CDR1 SGHRS and CDR2 YFSETQ. The V and J ends lost 2 bases and 4 bases, in that order; junction bases with no gene match: 5. This CDR3 has 14 amino acids. CDR3 region: CASSLTGARETQYF. CDR3 DNA sequence: TGCGCCAGCAGCTTAACAGGGGCTCGAGAGACCCAGTACTTC.

The chain combines TRBV28 with TRBJ2-7; D not certain. Germline V gene sequence: CDR1 MDHEN, CDR2 SYDVKM. The CDR3 extends over 12 amino acids. V was clipped by 2 bases and J by 1 base, with 3 bases between them. The CDR3 region is CASSLASYEQYF. CDR3 coding DNA: TGTGCCAGCAGTTTAGCGTCCTACGAGCAGTACTTC. Filled out from reference TRBV28 and TRBJ2-7, the complete variable domain reads DVKVTQSSRYLVKRTGEKVFLECVQDMDHENMFWYRQDPGLGLRLIYFSYDVKMKEKGDIPEGYSVSREKKERFSLILESASTNQTSMYLCASSLASYEQYFGPGTRLTVT.

This chain uses TRBV6-5 with TRBJ2-3; 10 nucleotides agree with TRBD2. The trim removed 4 bases at V and 14 bases at J, leaving 6 bases unmatched. Germline CDR1 reads MNHEY; CDR2 reads SVGAGI. This CDR3 has 12 residues. DNA for the CDR3: TGTGCCAGCAGTTCCACTAGCGGGGCGGCGTATTTT. Its protein product is CASSSTSGAAYF.

The chain links TRBV5-5 to TRBJ2-2; TRBD1 might be the D (5 bases). The CDR3 runs to 16 residues. The germline gives CDR1 SGHKS, CDR2 YYEKEE (reference sequence). V lost 6 bases and J lost 0, with 15 bases in between. The CDR3 spells CASNLIAGSNTGELFF. The CDR3 DNA follows: TGTGCCAGCAACCTCATAGCAGGGTCGAACACCGGGGAGCTGTTTTTT.

The chain is built from TRBV6-6 and TRBJ2-5; TRBD2 matches at 8 bases. This CDR3 has 15 amino acids. J lost 7 bases, V lost 7 bases, and 14 bases had no gene match. Germline V lookup: CDR1 MNHNY, CDR2 SVGAGI (reference sequence). The CDR3 sequence is CASTITRGDLRTQYF. CDR3 DNA: TGTGCCAGCACGATTACGCGGGGGGACCTTCGGACCCAGTACTTC.

V usage is TRBV19 and J usage is TRBJ1-2, with TRBD1 as a possible D gene (6 bases). Germline CDR1 is LNHDA and CDR2 is SQIVND (reference sequence). The CDR3 loop spans 13 amino acids. Trimming stripped 7 bases from V and 7 bases from J, with 16 bases between. The CDR3 sequence: CASTGTYRVGYTF. The CDR3 bases are TGTGCCAGTACGGGTACATACAGGGTTGGCTACACCTTC.

Written as DNA, the CDR3 is TGTGCCAGCAGTCGCGGACAGGGCTACACTGAAGCTTTCTTT. Its translation: CASSRGQGYTEAFF. The rearrangement links TRBV6-5 to TRBJ1-1; 8 positions match TRBD1. The CDR3 extends over 14 amino acids. J gave up 3 bases and V 5 bases, and 5 bases lay outside the gene matches. Looked up from germline, CDR1 is MNHEY and CDR2 is SVGAGI.

This chain links TRBV19 with TRBJ2-5, with 10 bases aligning to TRBD2. J gave up 5 bases and V 9 bases, and 9 bases lay outside the gene matches. Germline-derived CDR1 and CDR2 are LNHDA and SQIVND (reference sequence). This CDR3 is 14 amino acids long. The CDR3 DNA follows: TGTGCCAGCCAAGCGGGGGGGCTTTGGGAGACCCAGTACTTC. Translated: CASQAGGLWETQYF. Combining the CDR3 with reference TRBV19 and TRBJ2-5 gives the whole variable domain DGGITQSPKYLFRKEGQNVTLSCEQNLNHDAMYWYRQDPGQGLRLIYYSQIVNDFQKGDIAEGYSVSREKKESFPLTVTSAQKNPTAFYLCASQAGGLWETQYFGPGTRLLVL.

In this sample, this clone turned up a few times. This rearrangement joins TRBV19 to TRBJ1-2, with D perhaps TRBD1 (5 bases). Germline V CDR1 and CDR2: LNHDA, SQIVND (reference sequence). Trimming shortened V by 8 bases and J by 4 bases, and 14 bases separated the two germline ends. The CDR3 extends over 13 amino acids. The CDR3 coding sequence is TGTGCCAGTGAGAGAAGGGGCTTCTATGGCTACACCTTC. This codes for CASERRGFYGYTF.

This clone was observed a single time. This chain connects TRBV6-5 to TRBJ1-2, with unresolved D. Germline CDR1 is MNHEY and CDR2 is SVGAGI. V was trimmed by 5 bases and J by 8 bases, leaving 12 bases between them. The CDR3 length is 12 residues. The CDR3 DNA is TGTGCCAGCAGTCTCGGGGTGGGGGGCTACACCTTC. This encodes CASSLGVGGYTF.

This clone was counted a single time. The chain joins TRBV18 to TRBJ2-7, with TRBD1 as a possible D gene (5 bases). CDR3 length: 15 amino acids. V lost 5 bases and J lost 5, with 19 bases in between. CDR1 KGHSH and CDR2 LQKENI come from the germline V gene. The DNA for the CDR3 is TGTGCCAGCTCATATCGCCAGGGTACGGTAGACGAGCAGTACTTC. It specifies CASSYRQGTVDEQYF.

The chain employs TRBV28 and TRBJ1-5; no definite D call. The CDR3 covers 16 residues. Looked up from germline, CDR1 is MDHEN and CDR2 is SYDVKM. V lost 7 bases, J lost 0 bases, and 16 bases lay in between. In nucleotides, the CDR3 is TGTGCCAGCAACCAGGAATCGCTACCTAGCAATCAGCCCCAGCATTTT. Protein sequence: CASNQESLPSNQPQHF. Combining the CDR3 with reference TRBV28 and TRBJ1-5 gives the whole variable domain DVKVTQSSRYLVKRTGEKVFLECVQDMDHENMFWYRQDPGLGLRLIYFSYDVKMKEKGDIPEGYSVSREKKERFSLILESASTNQTSMYLCASNQESLPSNQPQHFGDGTRLSIL.

This chain joins TRBV5-8 and TRBJ1-3, with TRBD1 as a possible D gene (6 bases). CDR1 and CDR2 (germline): SGHTS, YDEGEE. V was shortened by 1 base and J by 2 bases, with 10 bases between the two germline ends. The CDR3 has 15 amino acids. The CDR3 DNA reads as TGTGCCAGCAGCTTGTTGTCAGGGGCTGGAAACACCATATATTTT. Translated, it gives CASSLLSGAGNTIYF.

Written as DNA, the CDR3 is TGCGCCAGCAGCTTGGGACAGGGGGGAAACAATGAGCAGTTCTTC. Translated: CASSLGQGGNNEQFF. The genes are TRBV5-1 and TRBJ2-1; 9 bases map to TRBD1. This CDR3 is built from 15 residues. From germline, CDR1 is SGHRS and CDR2 YFSETQ. V lost 0 bases and J lost 5; bases outside the gene matches: 3.

Comment on this clone: This sample also contains other DNA sequences that code for the same CDR3. This chain links TRBV3-1 (or the pseudogene TRBV3-2) with TRBJ2-7; 9 bases are shared with TRBD1. Germline CDR1 is LGHDT and CDR2 is YNNKEL (reference sequence). This CDR3 spans 16 amino acids. V lost 2 bases, J lost 0 bases, and 5 bases stayed unmatched. CDR3: CASSQPGTGSSYEQYF. The CDR3 DNA sequence: TGTGCCAGCAGCCAACCTGGGACAGGGAGCTCCTACGAGCAGTACTTC.